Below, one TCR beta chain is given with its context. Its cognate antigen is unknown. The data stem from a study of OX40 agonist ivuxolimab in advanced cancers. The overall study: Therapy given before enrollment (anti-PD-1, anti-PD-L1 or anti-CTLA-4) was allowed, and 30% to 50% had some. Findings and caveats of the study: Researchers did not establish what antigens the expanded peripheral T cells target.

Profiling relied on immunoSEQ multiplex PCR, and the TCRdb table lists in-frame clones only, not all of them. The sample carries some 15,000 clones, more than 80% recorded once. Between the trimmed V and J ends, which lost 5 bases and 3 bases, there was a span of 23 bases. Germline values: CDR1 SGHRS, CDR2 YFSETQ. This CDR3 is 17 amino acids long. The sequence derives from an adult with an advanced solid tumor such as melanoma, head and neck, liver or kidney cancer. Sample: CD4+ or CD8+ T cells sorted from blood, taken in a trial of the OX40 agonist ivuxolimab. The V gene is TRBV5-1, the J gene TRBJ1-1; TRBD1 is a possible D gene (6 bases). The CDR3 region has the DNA TGCGCCAGCAGGTCAGTAGCGGGGGACAACGGGGACACTGAAGCTTTCTTT. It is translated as CASRSVAGDNGDTEAFF.